This TCR beta chain was captured by sequencing in a study of blood T cell repertoires in COVID-19. Background on the study: Nucleic acid was either cDNA or gDNA, and it came from T cells, B-cell-depleted T cells, or PBMCs.

Original data processing: Scientists estimated how many nucleated cells there were by amplifying reference gene primers. TCRdb's copy holds only in-frame clones and misses some; the assay was immunoSEQ multiplex PCR. V, J and clone size derive from that table, while D and trimming were established from the DNA sequence. Among roughly 260,000 clones, about nine tenths were seen once, and the ten largest hold roughly 3%. Living in 25 or so US areas, the participants were between roughly 18 and 90 years of age. The TCR comes from a woman aged 18-35 years who had recovered from COVID-19. The specimen sequenced was PBMCs or T cells enriched from blood (not recorded which).

CDR3 sequence: CASSLDSYNEQFF. CDR3 in DNA: TGTGCCAGCAGTTTAGACAGCTACAATGAGCAGTTCTTC. The rearrangement joins TRBV27 to TRBJ2-1; tentative D call: TRBD1 (5 bases). There are 13 residues in the CDR3. V lost 2 bases and J lost 3, with 5 bases in between. Germline V gives CDR1 MNHEY, CDR2 SMNVEV (reference sequence).